These 25 T cell receptor beta chains came from one sample sequenced in a study of blood T cell repertoires in COVID-19. Assay used: immunoSEQ multiplex PCR; TCRdb lists only in-frame clones, some missing. The sample lists 200,000 to 250,000 clones, approximately 90% seen once, with 2% to 3% in the top ten. Sequences were obtained from peripheral blood. These receptors were collected from a man under 40 with COVID-19, enrolled during active disease.

The chain carries TRBV5-4 and TRBJ1-2; 9 bases match TRBD1. J gave up 8 bases and V 4 bases, and 9 bases lay outside the gene matches. Per the germline V gene, CDR1 is SGHNT and CDR2 is YYREEE (reference sequence). This CDR3 comprises 14 residues. The CDR3 region is CASSRQQGAVGYTF. For the CDR3, the DNA is TGTGCCAGCAGCCGCCAACAGGGGGCGGTCGGCTACACCTTC.

This clone has just one count. CDR3 coding DNA: TGTGCCAGCAGCAAAGACAAGGGGGCGACAGATACGCAGTATTTT. It yields the protein CASSKDKGATDTQYF. The chain employs TRBV21-1 and TRBJ2-3; the table's D gene call, TRBD1, was not cross checked with the DNA. TRBV21-1 is shown as a pseudogene. The CDR3 contains 15 residues.

This sequence joins TRBV7-9 and TRBJ2-1, with 10 nucleotides matching TRBD1. The length of the CDR3 is 16 residues. Looked up from germline, CDR1 is SEHNR and CDR2 is FQNEAQ (reference sequence). V lost 4 bases, J lost 5 bases, and 8 bases stayed unmatched. The CDR3 DNA follows: TGTGCCAGCAGCTCGTCGCCGGGACAGGGGCACAATGAGCAGTTCTTC. Its protein is CASSSSPGQGHNEQFF.

The rearrangement links TRBV7-8 to TRBJ1-1; D might be TRBD1 (6 bases). Per germline, CDR1 SGHVS and CDR2 FQNEAQ. V gave up 1 base and J gave up 0 bases, with 12 bases separating them. The CDR3 has 16 residues. CDR3 loop: CASSLVAGAMNTEAFF. The CDR3 bases are TGTGCCAGCAGCTTAGTGGCAGGGGCCATGAACACTGAAGCTTTCTTT.

V gene TRBV6-5 combines with J gene TRBJ1-2; 10 positions match TRBD1. The germline V gene has CDR1 MNHEY and CDR2 SVGAGI. V shed 2 bases, J shed 8 bases, and the junction held 8 bases outside the gene matches. The CDR3 contains 15 residues. The CDR3 sequence: CASSYTRQGAGGYTF. The CDR3, as DNA: TGTGCCAGCAGTTACACACGACAGGGGGCAGGAGGCTACACCTTC.

This clone was observed once. The genes are TRBV2 and TRBJ2-1, with D perhaps matching TRBD1 (5 bases). Germline V CDR1 and CDR2: SNHLY, FYNNEI. V lost 6 bases and J lost 7, with 16 bases in between. The CDR3 loop spans 14 amino acids. The CDR3 region is CASRVDSGPNEQFF. CDR3 nucleotide sequence: TGTGCCAGCAGGGTCGACAGTGGACCGAATGAGCAGTTCTTC.

The genes are TRBV30 and TRBJ2-3; 7 bases line up with TRBD1. The germline gives CDR1 GTSNPN, CDR2 SVGIG (reference sequence). The CDR3 spans 14 residues. The V segment lost 4 bases and the J segment 2 bases; nucleotides outside the gene matches: 6. The CDR3 DNA sequence: TGTGCCTGGAACCGACAGGGAAACACAGATACGCAGTATTTT. This gives the protein CAWNRQGNTDTQYF.

The chain couples TRBV5-6 to TRBJ2-4, with a tentative D call TRBD2 (5 bases). Looked up from germline, CDR1 is SGHDT and CDR2 is YYEEEE. The CDR3 has 14 amino acids. Deletions cut 0 bases from V and 5 bases from J, with 9 bases between. This chain's CDR3 is CASSLGGQENIQYF. Here the CDR3 DNA reads TGTGCCAGCAGCTTGGGAGGGCAGGAAAACATTCAGTACTTC. Combining the CDR3 with reference TRBV5-6 and TRBJ2-4 gives the whole variable domain DAGVTQSPTHLIKTRGQQVTLRCSPKSGHDTVSWYQQALGQGPQFIFQYYEEEERQRGNFPDRFSGHQFPNYSSELNVNALLLGDSALYLCASSLGGQENIQYFGAGTRLSVL.

The genes are TRBV18 and TRBJ2-3, with TRBD1 matching 8 bases. This CDR3 is 15 amino acids long. After removal of 3 bases from V and 0 bases from J, the junction contained 2 bases not matched to a gene. Germline values: CDR1 KGHSH, CDR2 LQKENI. This chain's CDR3 is CASSPDRGSTDTQYF. The CDR3 nucleotides are TGTGCCAGCTCACCCGACAGGGGTAGCACAGATACGCAGTATTTT.

This sequence joins TRBV28 and TRBJ1-2, with 9 bases lining up with TRBD1. Trimming cost V 3 bases and J 5 bases; bases outside gene matches: 4. CDR3 size: 14 residues. From germline, CDR1 is MDHEN and CDR2 SYDVKM. Here the CDR3 DNA reads TGTGCCAGCAGTTTCGTACAGGGGGCTTATGGCTACACCTTC. Its translation is CASSFVQGAYGYTF.

The chain joins TRBV28 to TRBJ2-1; TRBD2 aligns across 12 bases. The V and J ends lost 5 bases and 8 bases, in that order; junction bases with no gene match: 16. This CDR3 comprises 18 residues. Germline-derived CDR1 and CDR2 are MDHEN and SYDVKM. As DNA, the CDR3 is TGTGCCAGCAGTCTACCCAGGACTAGCGGGACCTCTAGCGATGAGCAGTTCTTC. Its protein product is CASSLPRTSGTSSDEQFF.

This clone was detected once. The CDR3 here is CASSSPTNGQDHNSPLHF. For the CDR3, the DNA is TGCGCCAGCAGCTCCCCTACTAACGGACAGGATCACAATTCACCCCTCCACTTT. This chain joins TRBV5-1 and TRBJ1-6; 7 positions match TRBD1. Unmatched junction bases numbered 16, after V lost 3 bases and J lost 7 bases. Germline lookup yields CDR1 SGHRS and CDR2 YFSETQ. The length of the CDR3 is 18 residues.

V and J are TRBV5-4 and TRBJ1-2; TRBD1 matches 12 bases. V dropped 4 bases and J dropped 8; count of bases not matched to a gene: 9. Germline V CDR1 and CDR2: SGHNT, YYREEE (reference sequence). This CDR3 is 15 amino acids long. The CDR3 nucleotides read TGTGCCAGCAGCAAACCGGGACAGGGGGCTCAGGGCTACACCTTC. It encodes CASSKPGQGAQGYTF.

This chain joins TRBV10-3 and TRBJ2-1, with 7 bases that match TRBD2. The CDR3 is 17 residues long. Germline assignment: CDR1 ENHRY and CDR2 SYGVKD. J was trimmed by 0 bases and V by 6 bases; bases with no gene match: 11. CDR3 sequence: CAISGTNSLSSYNEQFF. The CDR3 region has the DNA TGTGCCATCAGCGGGACTAACTCCCTGAGCTCCTACAATGAGCAGTTCTTC.

This chain links TRBV7-3 with TRBJ2-1; D not certain. CDR3 length: 15 residues. V gave up 4 bases and J gave up 5 bases, with 15 bases separating them. CDR1 is SGHTA, CDR2 FQGTGA, per germline. CDR3 nucleotides: TGTGCCAGCAGCTCCCGGGTAGCCCTCCACAATGAGCAGTTCTTC. This codes for CASSSRVALHNEQFF.

This chain connects TRBV28 to TRBJ1-5, with a possible D match to TRBD1 (6 bases). CDR1 is MDHEN, CDR2 SYDVKM, per germline. The CDR3 has 16 amino acids. The V end lost 4 bases, the J end lost 4 bases, and 17 bases lay between the germline ends. Written as DNA, the CDR3 is TGTGCCAGCAGTTCACGGACCGGCAGGGGAAATCAGCCCCAGCATTTT. Translated, it gives CASSSRTGRGNQPQHF.

This clone was recorded only once. The chain uses TRBV5-4 and TRBJ1-6; D ambiguous. Germline lookup yields CDR1 SGHNT and CDR2 YYREEE (reference sequence). Between the trimmed V and J ends, which lost 5 bases and 5 bases, there was a span of 17 bases. This CDR3 is 16 amino acids long. The chain's CDR3 is CASREVWGLDNSPLHF. The CDR3 DNA follows: TGTGCCAGCAGGGAGGTATGGGGTTTGGATAATTCACCCCTCCACTTT.

V and J are TRBV9 and TRBJ2-1; the match to TRBD2 covers 10 bases. This CDR3 region has 20 residues. Germline trimming cut 3 bases from V and 5 bases from J; bases unmatched to any gene: 20. Germline V gene data show CDR1 as SGDLS and CDR2 as YYNGEE. CDR3 sequence (DNA): TGTGCCAGCAGCGACGTAGGTCCGGAGCAACTAGCGGGACGGGACAATGAGCAGTTCTTC. It translates to CASSDVGPEQLAGRDNEQFF.

The genes are TRBV7-2 and TRBJ2-3; 10 nucleotides line up with TRBD2. CDR1 and CDR2 (germline): SGHTA, FQGNSA. The ends lost 3 bases at V and 3 bases at J; junction bases unmatched: 9. This CDR3 comprises 17 residues. Here the CDR3 reads CASSFYNMGLATDTQYF. Written as DNA, the CDR3 is TGTGCCAGCAGCTTCTATAATATGGGACTAGCGACAGATACGCAGTATTTT.

This chain links TRBV9 with TRBJ1-5, with a possible D match to TRBD1 (6 bases). CDR3 length: 13 residues. Germline V gene lookup returns CDR1 SGDLS and CDR2 YYNGEE. Trimming left V 9 bases short and J 2 bases short, with 12 bases between. Written as DNA, the CDR3 is TGTGCCACCGTACAGGGTTGCAATCAGCCCCAGCATTTT. Protein: CATVQGCNQPQHF.

The sample holds one count of this clone. The V call is TRBV7-8, the J call TRBJ2-1; D possibly corresponds to TRBD1 (5 bases). The V gene's germline CDR1 is SGHVS and CDR2 FQNEAQ. This CDR3 is built from 15 residues. Trimming removed 5 bases from V and 4 bases from J, with 15 bases in between. CDR3 sequence: CASSRMGLLYNEQFF. DNA of the CDR3: TGTGCCAGCAGCCGTATGGGGCTACTATACAATGAGCAGTTCTTC.

The chain joins TRBV28 to TRBJ2-7, with 11 bases fitting TRBD1. The CDR3 spans 18 residues. The junction had 12 bases not matched to a gene; V was cut back by 4 bases and J by 1 base. Germline assignment: CDR1 MDHEN and CDR2 SYDVKM. The CDR3 loop reads CASSSIYSGTGGSYEQYF. CDR3 sequence (DNA): TGTGCCAGCAGTTCCATCTATTCCGGGACAGGGGGTTCCTACGAGCAGTACTTC.

CDR3 amino acids: CASSDRVGNTIYF. The DNA for the CDR3 is TGTGCCAGCAGTGACCGGGTAGGAAACACCATATATTTT. The genes are TRBV6-1 and TRBJ1-3, with D unresolved. Germline CDR1 MNHNS, CDR2 SASEGT. Trimming pared 3 bases from V and 4 bases from J, leaving 7 bases between. The CDR3 extends over 13 amino acids.

This sequence joins TRBV15 and TRBJ1-1, with 9 bases identical to TRBD1. Looked up from germline, CDR1 is LNHNV and CDR2 is YYDKDF (reference sequence). V lost 0 bases, J lost 5 bases, and 10 bases stayed unmatched. CDR3 size: 17 residues. The CDR3 reads CATSREGTGWPNTEAFF. The CDR3 coding sequence is TGTGCCACCAGCAGAGAGGGGACAGGGTGGCCGAATACTGAAGCTTTCTTT.

The V gene is TRBV27, the J gene TRBJ2-5, with D possibly matching TRBD2 (5 bases). V lost 4 bases and J lost 4, with 10 bases in between. Germline lookup yields CDR1 MNHEY and CDR2 SMNVEV (reference sequence). This CDR3 is 13 amino acids long. The CDR3 sequence is CASSSDSLETQYF. CDR3 in DNA: TGTGCCAGCAGTTCGGACTCACTAGAGACCCAGTACTTC.